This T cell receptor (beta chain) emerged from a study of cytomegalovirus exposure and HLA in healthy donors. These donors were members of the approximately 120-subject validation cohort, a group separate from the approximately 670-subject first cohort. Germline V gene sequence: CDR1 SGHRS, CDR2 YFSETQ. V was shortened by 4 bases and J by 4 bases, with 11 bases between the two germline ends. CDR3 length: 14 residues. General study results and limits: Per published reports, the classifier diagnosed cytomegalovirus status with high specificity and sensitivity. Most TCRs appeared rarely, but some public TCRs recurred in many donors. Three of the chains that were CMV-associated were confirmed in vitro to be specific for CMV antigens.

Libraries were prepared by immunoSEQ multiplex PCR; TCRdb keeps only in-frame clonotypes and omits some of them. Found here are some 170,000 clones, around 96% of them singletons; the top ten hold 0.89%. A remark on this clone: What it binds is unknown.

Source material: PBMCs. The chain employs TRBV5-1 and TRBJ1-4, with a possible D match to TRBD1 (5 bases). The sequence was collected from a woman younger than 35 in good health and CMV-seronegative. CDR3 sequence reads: CASSPAGLNEKLFF. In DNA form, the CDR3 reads TGCGCCAGCAGCCCGGCGGGACTTAATGAAAAACTGTTTTTT.